These 16 T cell receptor beta chains originate from one sample sequenced in a study of shared clonotypes between healthy human individuals. Some clones are missing from TCRdb's copy, which holds only in-frame ones; the method was immunoSEQ multiplex PCR. The repertoire holds over a million clones, about 84% seen once, with under 0.8% in the top ten. The sequencing sample was made of memory CD4+ T cells from PBMCs. The subset: CD45RA-negative fraction. Receptors originate from a man aged 18 to 29 in good health. Some clones in this sample may be carry-over from other donors' samples.

Turning to this clone: This sequence is one base from a far larger clone and is likely a read error. This chain connects TRBV4-1 to TRBJ2-5; D is uncertain. Trimming shortened V by 3 bases and J by 3 bases, and 5 bases separated the two germline ends. Germline CDR1 reads MGHRA; CDR2 reads YSYEKL. The CDR3 is 12 residues long. Written as DNA, the CDR3 is TGCGCCAGCAGCCATGTCGAAGAGACCCAGTACTTC. Translating it yields CASSHVEETQYF.

V and J are TRBV10-2 and TRBJ2-7, with D unclear. The germline gives CDR1 WSHSY, CDR2 SAAADI. This CDR3 contains 10 residues. V was clipped by 6 bases and J by 3 bases, with 3 bases between them. This chain's CDR3 is CASRGYEQYF. The CDR3, as DNA: TGCGCCAGCAGAGGCTACGAGCAGTACTTC.

This clone was picked up one time. The chain has TRBV7-9 and TRBJ2-7; D is undetermined. CDR1 is SEHNR and CDR2 is FQNEAQ in the germline V gene (reference sequence). V was pared by 3 bases and J by 6 bases, with 9 bases between. CDR3 length: 12 residues. The CDR3 sequence is CASSFPSGEQYF. For the CDR3, the DNA is TGTGCCAGCAGCTTCCCCTCAGGCGAGCAGTACTTC.

This rearrangement joins TRBV5-8 to TRBJ1-4; D may be TRBD1 (6 bases). The germline CDR1 and CDR2 sequences are SGHTS and YDEGEE. V was clipped by 1 base and J by 0 bases, with 13 bases between them. There are 17 residues in the CDR3. The CDR3, as DNA: TGTGCCAGCAGCTTGCTGCAGGGGTCTGCAACTAATGAAAAACTGTTTTTT. It is translated as CASSLLQGSATNEKLFF.

The genes are TRBV2 and TRBJ2-3; D unclear. Between the trimmed V and J ends, which lost 7 bases and 0 bases, there was a span of 11 bases. The CDR3 is 14 residues long. Per germline, CDR1 SNHLY and CDR2 FYNNEI. The CDR3 region is CASNYLGSTDTQYF. Written as DNA, the CDR3 is TGTGCCAGCAACTACCTGGGGAGCACAGATACGCAGTATTTT. The variable domain in full, completed from reference TRBV2 and TRBJ2-3, reads EPEVTQTPSHQVTQMGQEVILRCVPISNHLYFYWYRQILGQKVEFLVSFYNNEISEKSEIFDDQFSVERPDGSNFTLKIRSTKLEDSAMYFCASNYLGSTDTQYFGPGTRLTVL.

The gene calls are TRBV28 and TRBJ1-2; possible D gene TRBD1, 5 bases. Germline CDR1 is MDHEN and CDR2 is SYDVKM. This CDR3 contains 15 residues. Trimming pared 3 bases from V and 3 bases from J, leaving 14 bases between. DNA of the CDR3: TGTGCCAGCAGTTTGAGGGGTGTCGGGGACTATGGCTACACCTTC. Protein: CASSLRGVGDYGYTF.

CDR3 DNA sequence: TGTGCCAGCAGCTCCTCGTTTGTGAACACCGGGGAGCTGTTTTTT. Translating gives CASSSSFVNTGELFF. The rearrangement joins TRBV7-8 to TRBJ2-2, with D hard to call. Trimming removed 4 bases from V and 1 base from J, with 10 bases in between. The V gene's germline CDR1 is SGHVS and CDR2 FQNEAQ. The CDR3 is made up of 15 amino acids.

The chain uses TRBV28 and TRBJ2-5, with TRBD2 matching 9 bases. CDR1 MDHEN and CDR2 SYDVKM come from the germline V gene. This CDR3 is 17 amino acids long. Trimming removed 3 bases from V and 4 bases from J; junction bases left unmatched: 12. This chain's CDR3 is CASSFWASGNLVETQYF. CDR3 nucleotides: TGTGCCAGCAGTTTTTGGGCTAGCGGGAATTTGGTAGAGACCCAGTACTTC.

The sample holds many counts of this clone. The J gene is TRBJ2-3, the V gene TRBV20-1; maybe TRBD2 (5 bases). The V and J ends lost 7 bases and 5 bases respectively, with 10 bases between them. Germline loops: CDR1 DFQATT, CDR2 SNEGSKA (reference sequence). The CDR3 is made up of 11 amino acids. The DNA of the CDR3 is TGCAGTGGGGAGCGGCGAGATACGCAGTATTTT. This sequence encodes CSGERRDTQYF.

This clone is a singleton in its sample. At one end, the junction sequence differs from germline, possibly due to a read error. CDR3 sequence reads: CASSPTGPAKYGYTF. CDR3 in DNA: TGTGCCAGCAGCCCTACGGGCCCGGCTAAGTATGGCTACACCTTC. The V call is TRBV7-2, the J call TRBJ1-2; D is unclear. The CDR3 length is 15 residues. CDR1 and CDR2 from the germline V gene are SGHTA and FQGNSA.

The chain employs TRBV28 and TRBJ1-2; unclear D gene. Germline V CDR1 and CDR2: MDHEN, SYDVKM. The CDR3 is made up of 13 amino acids. Deletions cut 6 bases from V and 1 base from J, with 9 bases between. The CDR3, as DNA: TGTGCCAGCAGAAGACACTATAACTATGGCTACACCTTC. Its protein is CASRRHYNYGYTF.

The chain has TRBV18 and TRBJ2-1; D not resolved. The V gene lost 3 bases and the J gene lost 9 bases, with 18 bases spanning the gap. The CDR3 has 15 amino acids. Per the germline V gene, CDR1 is KGHSH and CDR2 is LQKENI. CDR3 bases: TGTGCCAGCTCACCGACCCTAGACTCCGCCTCTGAGCAGTTCTTC. Translated, it gives CASSPTLDSASEQFF.

The chain recombines TRBV7-3 with TRBJ2-3; TRBD2 matches at 7 bases. Germline V CDR1 and CDR2: SGHTA, FQGTGA. V lost 4 bases, J lost 0 bases, and 7 bases stayed unmatched. The CDR3 spans 16 residues. In nucleotides, the CDR3 is TGTGCCAGCAGCTCCACGGCGGGAGAGAGCACAGATACGCAGTATTTT. This translates into CASSSTAGESTDTQYF.

This clone was picked up one time. The gene calls are TRBV11-2 and TRBJ2-7; D remains unclear. This CDR3 has 13 amino acids. Trimming removed 0 bases at V and 3 bases at J, with 6 bases between. Germline assignment: CDR1 SGHAT and CDR2 FQNNGV. CDR3 coding DNA: TGTGCCAGCAGCTTAGATCACAGCTACGAGCAGTACTTC. Amino acid sequence: CASSLDHSYEQYF.

This clone was seen a single time. The chain has TRBV7-2 and TRBJ2-5; 9 nucleotides align to TRBD2. Germline V gene sequence: CDR1 SGHTA, CDR2 FQGNSA. Trimming cost V 1 base and J 7 bases; bases outside gene matches: 16. There are 18 residues in the CDR3. The DNA of the CDR3 is TGTGCCAGCAGCTTAGAAGTGGGGCGGGAGGGTTTTGAGGTGACCCAGTACTTC. Protein sequence: CASSLEVGREGFEVTQYF.

The chain uses TRBV18 and TRBJ2-2; 7 bases map to TRBD2. Germline V gives CDR1 KGHSH, CDR2 LQKENI. The CDR3 is 17 amino acids. Trimming took 2 bases from V and 6 from J; bases not matched to a gene: 12. CDR3 amino acids: CASSPGTLGGSAGELFF. The CDR3 DNA reads TGTGCCAGCTCACCAGGAACGTTGGGGGGGTCGGCCGGGGAGCTGTTTTTT.